A selection of T cell receptor beta chains follows, all from one sample in a study of T cell repertoires in ileal Crohn's disease. Only in-frame clones appear in the TCRdb table, and some are missing; sequencing was by immunoSEQ multiplex PCR. The data contain approximately 19,000 clones, 72% of them singletons. Material: ileal tissue. These receptors all stem from an adult with Crohn's disease. CDR3s include the opening cysteine and the closing phenylalanine or tryptophan. The D gene is left open where the match is weak. Size values are once, few and many counts, or a class for expanded clones, and some rows have none.

V gene	J gene	D gene	clone size	CDR3 protein	CDR3 DNA
TRBV6-1	TRBJ1-5	TRBD1	once	CASTGQGGLQPQHF	TGTGCCAGCACCGGACAGGGGGGGCTTCAGCCCCAGCATTTT
TRBV5-1	TRBJ2-7	.	.	CASSLGHTGGTYEQYF	TGCGCCAGCAGCTTGGGACATACTGGAGGAACCTACGAGCAGTACTTC
TRBV19	TRBJ1-2	.	.	CASSVGQSYGYTF	TGTGCCAGTAGCGTGGGGCAGAGCTATGGCTACACCTTC
TRBV5-1	TRBJ1-1	.	few	CASSLRGSRAFF	TGCGCCAGCAGCTTGAGGGGGTCACGAGCTTTCTTT
TRBV19	TRBJ1-1	.	.	CASSRGGTWYSEAFF	TGTGCCAGTAGTAGGGGGGGTACATGGTACTCTGAAGCTTTCTTT
TRBV6-5	TRBJ1-5	.	.	CASSPRRYNQPQHF	TGTGCCAGCAGCCCGCGGCGGTACAATCAGCCCCAGCATTTT
TRBV6-6	TRBJ1-6	.	.	CASSPLQGNNSPLHF	TGTGCCAGCAGTCCCCTCCAGGGGAACAATTCACCCCTCCACTTT
TRBV4-3	TRBJ1-3	TRBD1	.	CASSQTAGGSGNTIYF	TGCGCCAGCAGCCAGACCGCAGGGGGCTCTGGAAACACCATATATTTT
TRBV7-2	TRBJ2-7	TRBD2	.	CASRKSGASYEQYF	TGTGCCAGCAGGAAGAGCGGGGCCTCCTACGAGCAGTACTTC
TRBV2	TRBJ2-5	.	.	CASTKQAQETQYF	TGTGCCAGCACGAAACAGGCACAAGAGACCCAGTACTTC
TRBV10-1	TRBJ2-2	TRBD2	.	CASSLSGGAGELFF	TGCGCCAGCAGTCTAAGCGGGGGAGCCGGGGAGCTGTTTTTT
TRBV5-1	TRBJ2-7	TRBD2	.	CASSSRGIAGPPFEQYF	TGCGCCAGCAGCTCGCGGGGGATAGCGGGGCCCCCCTTCGAGCAGTACTTC
TRBV19	TRBJ2-3	TRBD2	.	CATRAGGADTQYF	TGTGCCACTAGAGCGGGGGGCGCAGATACGCAGTATTTT
TRBV29-1	TRBJ1-2	TRBD1	.	CSVEVRGTGMEANYGYTF	TGCAGCGTTGAAGTTAGGGGGACAGGGATGGAGGCGAACTATGGCTACACCTTC
TRBV6-1	TRBJ1-3	TRBD1	.	CASSEQGLGNTIYF	TGTGCCAGCAGCGAACAGGGGCTAGGAAACACCATATATTTT